The T cell receptor (beta chain) described here comes from a study of cytomegalovirus exposure and HLA in healthy donors (dated by TCRdb to the late 2010s). Broadly, across the study: An earlier analysis of approximately 590 of the donors reported 250 to 300 Gb of sequence data and approximately 110 million unique TCR beta sequences from around 200 million T cells. Roughly 300 gigabases of sequencing data and around 87 million unique TCR sequences were included in an early release covering roughly 600 HLA-typed donors. Of the roughly 400 genotyped donors, 81% were placed in the genetic ancestry cluster associated with self-reported Caucasian donors. The study aimed to test whether signatures of past pathogen exposure could be identified by cataloging public T cell receptors. The T cell repertoires of under 700 subjects were profiled by immunosequencing and related to cytomegalovirus serostatus. Besides the first cohort of about 730 subjects, a separate validation cohort made up of roughly 120 different subjects was used. High-throughput TCR immunosequencing, statistical association of individual TCRs with disease status, and machine learning were combined to predict cytomegalovirus infection status. A later analysis re-analyzed previously published TCR beta repertoires from hundreds of donors and added high-resolution HLA genotyping to study TCR occurrence patterns. The later analysis used no new phenotypic data to find candidate immune exposures, relying instead on TCR beta sequences and their occurrence across donors. An earlier analysis of about 600 of the donors used high-throughput TCR beta sequencing to judge whether each TCR beta V gene segment behaved as functional or pseudogenic. Donor age, sex, ethnicity and CMV serostatus were collected together with the repertoire data. In a later genetic analysis, genome-wide SNP genotypes for about 65% of the 666 donors were used, and that subset was treated as a discovery cohort. All discovery cohort repertoires had been generated on a single sequencing platform. HLA typing covered class I and class II loci at four-digit resolution. The number of donors typed differed by locus, with roughly 629-640 for A, B, C, DRB1 and DQB1, roughly 520 for DQA1, 600 to 610 for DPA1, and around 430 for DPB1. Several DR-DQ haplotypes were handled as single units for association and clustering because linkage in the cohort was strong. Across approximately 420 genotyped donors of the cohort, an average of about 240,000 unique TCR beta nucleotide sequences per donor were sequenced, and roughly a sixth of those sequences were non-productive.

Paper-wide results and their limitations: Because HLA typing was missing for some donors at each locus, association tests included only the typed subset. Cytomegalovirus status was reported to be diagnosed by the classifier with high specificity and sensitivity in both the original and validation cohorts. In a later analysis, HLA-associated TCR beta chains were found to be more clonally expanded and to have lower generation probabilities than equally common non-associated chains. A few of the identified cytomegalovirus-associated TCR beta chains were confirmed in vitro to be specific for cytomegalovirus antigens. The authors suggested that the approach could potentially be generalized to other disease states and immunological phenotypes. V-gene and J-gene trimming of TCR beta chains was associated with a missense DCLRE1C variant in a later genetic analysis, and the association was replicated in an independent cohort. The study listed approximately 160 TCR beta chains as associated with cytomegalovirus. When HLA alleles, especially DR and DQ, strongly co-occurred, attributing TCR associations to individual alleles was difficult. A further reported finding was that TCR beta sequences accurately predicted the HLA-A and HLA-B alleles for most subjects in the first cohort. A cluster of highly shared sequence variants was judged likely to be a technical artifact of the sequencing pipeline. Because counts were too low, about 18 rarely observed V segments, including chromosome 9 orphons, were excluded from the earlier analysis of roughly 580 of the donors. Most TCR sequences were observed very rarely across donors, whereas some public TCRs were present in many individuals. A later analysis reported that several top co-occurrence clusters appeared linked to parvovirus B19, influenza, CMV and Epstein-Barr virus. According to a later genetic analysis, donors in an Asian-associated ancestry cluster had fewer N-insertions in productive TCRs than the roughly 670-donor mean. Only TCR beta chains were sequenced in this cohort, and the absence of alpha or paired-chain data limited detectable features. In an earlier analysis of about 600 of the donors, most TCR beta V segments appeared in productive rearrangements about 87% or about 30% of the time, broadly matching IMGT annotations. Linkage disequilibrium might explain the correlated functional status among segregating V segments, but an unknown experimental factor could not be excluded. Roughly uniform sequencing depth across donors was assumed in presence/absence analyses, although this assumption may not hold. For the cohort, immune exposure information was limited to CMV serostatus. According to a later analysis, most CMV-associated TCR beta chains appeared to be HLA-restricted, and the HLA associations seemed to be driven largely by CMV exposure. At a false discovery rate of 0.05, a later analysis linked fewer than 20,000 TCR beta sequences to specific HLA alleles. A later analysis found that TCR association rates varied across HLA loci, with DRB1 alleles showing the most associated TCRs and HLA-C alleles the fewest.

This clone was counted a few times. It has no known antigen specificity. Qualities for individual bases were not recorded, and no much larger clone is one base off. The library was produced with the immunoSEQ multiplex PCR assay. The multiplex PCR relied on a mix of 60 forward primers for TCR Vbeta segments and 13 reverse primers for TCR Jbeta segments. The CDR3 region of rearranged TCR beta genes was amplified from genomic DNA by a multiplex PCR assay. The amplified TCR beta libraries were sequenced on the Illumina HiSeq System as 87-base-pair reads. The paper's data handling went like this. A later analysis counted tens of millions of unique TCR beta chains across the 650 to 800 repertoires, and 9 million to 14 million of these chains were shared by at least two donors. A nearest-neighbor algorithm error-corrected the raw reads and collapsed the reads into unique sequences, merging closely related sequences to remove PCR and sequencing errors. CDR3 sequences were aligned to IMGT reference sequences to assign V, D and J gene segments. For a sequence to be retained, at least a six-nucleotide match to both a V gene segment and a J gene segment was required. A rearrangement was called productive if the CDR3 had no stop codons and remained in frame with V and J, and every other rearrangement was called non-productive. Following IMGT convention, CDR3 was defined as the stretch from the second conserved V-encoded cysteine up to the conserved J-encoded phenylalanine. Sequences without an unambiguous match to a single V gene segment were excluded from the earlier analysis of several hundred of the donors. In an earlier analysis of approximately 550 of the donors, V segments were called functional above 56.7% productive rearrangements and were called segregating when the between-donor standard deviation exceeded 5%. To diagnose cytomegalovirus status from the catalog of TCR beta chain sequences, a statistical classification framework was built. A later analysis assigned V and J genes by comparing TCR nucleotide sequences with IMGT/GENE-DB human TR gene sequences. Using the TCRdist pipeline, a later analysis assigned CDR3 sequences along with most-parsimonious VDJ recombination scenarios. In a later analysis, each TCR beta chain was defined by its CDR3 amino acid sequence together with its V-gene family, and reads without a unique V-gene family were excluded. A later analysis removed 592 highly shared, low-generation-probability nucleotide sequences to deal with suspected cross-contamination and a sequencing artifact. In a later analysis, a clonal expansion index for each public chain was calculated from normalized within-repertoire ranks of inferred template counts. In a later analysis, generation probabilities were computed using a VDJ recombination model fitted to out-of-frame rearrangements, and the results were checked against IGoR. In a later analysis, TCR-TCR, TCR-HLA and TCR-CMV co-occurrence was scored with hypergeometric tests, and a repertoire-size bias correction was applied to TCR pairs. A later analysis estimated false discovery rates by permuting HLA or CMV assignments 20 times. A later analysis grouped co-occurring TCRs with DBSCAN, adding TCRdist sequence similarity when clustering within HLA-allele-positive subsets. Co-occurrence clustering excluded repertoires with fewer than 30,000 or more than 120,000 public chains, plus five with anomalous nucleotide sharing. What TCRdb holds here is the immuneACCESS table cut down to in-frame rearrangements. Part of the clones is not present; checked against another copy, under half of the missing clones reflect an unresolved V gene, and the others are unexplained. That table is the source of V, J and clone size, and D and trimming were worked out from the DNA. Present in this sample are over 90,000 clones, 73% of which were seen just once. Of the sample, about 3.5% is held by the ten largest clones.

The cohort comprised 666 healthy bone marrow donors. At the time of sampling, every cohort member was nominally healthy, though immune exposures that went unrecorded were likely present. The donor tested CMV seronegative, placing the donor among the roughly 340 seronegative members of the cohort. Every donor gave a peripheral blood sample, and the peripheral blood mononuclear cells from that sample were used for TCR beta sequencing. The Qiagen DNeasy Blood Extraction Kit was used to extract genomic DNA from the blood cell samples. The clonotype was recovered from a man aged 35 to 55 in good health and CMV-seronegative. What was sequenced was PBMCs.

The base sequence is TGTGCCAGCAGCTCCCAGGGATCGTCCGGCTACACCTTC. This sequence encodes CASSSQGSSGYTF. The chain uses TRBV7-9 and TRBJ1-2, and TRBD1 may be the D gene, going by 5 matching bases. CDR1 and CDR2, per the germline V gene (reference sequence), are SEHNR and FQNEAQ. V was cut back by 4 bases and J by 8 bases, leaving a gap of 14 bases between them. CDR3 length: 13 amino acids, cysteine to phenylalanine. The DNA shown is the 39-base CDR3, in frame from base 1.